The 6 T cell receptor beta chains listed next were all sequenced from one sample in a study of cytomegalovirus exposure and HLA in healthy donors. The PCR used 60 Vbeta and 13 Jbeta primers. TCRdb's table, derived via immunoSEQ multiplex PCR, lists solely in-frame clones and lacks some. The sample consists of 95,000 or so clones, about 86% of them appearing once. Sequencing was done on a sample of PBMCs. The receptors derive from a woman in her 70s in good health and CMV-seropositive.

The rearrangement joins TRBV4-2 to TRBJ2-2, with 9 positions matching TRBD1. This CDR3 contains 17 residues. Trimming removed 4 bases from V and 0 bases from J; junction bases left unmatched: 6. Germline values: CDR1 LGHNA, CDR2 YNFKEQ. The CDR3 spells CASSREQGATNTGELFF. The DNA of the CDR3 is TGTGCCAGCAGCCGCGAACAGGGGGCTACGAACACCGGGGAGCTGTTTTTT.

This clone appeared once. The J gene is TRBJ2-1, the V gene TRBV4-1; TRBD2 matches 10 bases. V lost 1 base, J lost 0 bases, and 12 bases stayed unmatched. CDR1 is MGHRA, CDR2 YSYEKL, per germline. This CDR3 has 20 residues. DNA for the CDR3: TGCGCCAGCAGCCAAGCAACGGGACTAGCGTACGAGAGCTCCTACAATGAGCAGTTCTTC. It yields the protein CASSQATGLAYESSYNEQFF.

The rearrangement joins TRBV5-1 to TRBJ2-7; a weak D match, TRBD1 (7 bases). The CDR3 has 15 amino acids. CDR1 is SGHRS and CDR2 is YFSETQ in the germline V gene. V was pared by 4 bases and J by 0 bases, with 14 bases between. The DNA for the CDR3 is TGCGCCAGCAGCCCAGGGGGGTTGAGCTCCTACGAGCAGTACTTC. Amino acids: CASSPGGLSSYEQYF. The full variable domain, its missing parts supplied by reference TRBV5-1 and TRBJ2-7, is KAGVTQTPRYLIKTRGQQVTLSCSPISGHRSVSWYQQTPGQGLQFLFEYFSETQRNKGNFPGRFSGRQFSNSRSEMNVSTLELGDSALYLCASSPGGLSSYEQYFGPGTRLTVT.

This sequence joins TRBV21-1 and TRBJ2-5; TRBD2 is taken as the D call from the table, unchecked against the DNA. TRBV21-1 counts as a pseudogene. The CDR3 runs 16 residues. The CDR3 reads CASSKLLAGVKETQYF. CDR3 nucleotides: TGTGCCAGCAGCAAATTACTAGCGGGAGTGAAAGAGACCCAGTACTTC.

The chain employs TRBV11-2 and TRBJ2-4; 7 nucleotides line up with TRBD2. Germline lookup yields CDR1 SGHAT and CDR2 FQNNGV. V shed 2 bases, J shed 4 bases, and the junction held 2 bases outside the gene matches. The CDR3 covers 14 residues. The CDR3 here is CASSLTGGKNIQYF. CDR3 nucleotide sequence: TGTGCCAGCAGCTTAACGGGGGGTAAAAACATTCAGTACTTC.

The J gene is TRBJ2-5, the V gene TRBV2; D is perhaps TRBD2 (5 bases). CDR1 and CDR2 from the germline V gene are SNHLY and FYNNEI. Trimming cost V 9 bases and J 11 bases, with 25 bases left between them. The CDR3 spans 14 residues. The CDR3 loop is CASGPERVPDKQYF. CDR3 sequence (DNA): TGTGCCAGTGGACCCGAGAGGGTTCCCGATAAGCAGTACTTC.